Listed below are T cell receptor beta chains from one sample, sequenced in a study of blood T cell repertoires in COVID-19. Sequencing used immunoSEQ multiplex PCR; TCRdb keeps in-frame clones, though not all of them. The profile shows hundreds of thousands of clones, around 86% of them singletons. Source material: PBMCs or T cells enriched from blood (not recorded which). These TCRs come from a woman between 50 and 59 years old who had recovered from COVID-19. Both conserved end residues are part of each CDR3. The D gene is left open where the match is weak. Some rows mark clone size as missing; the rest say once, few, many or name a class of expanded clone.

size | J | V | D | DNA | CDR3
. | TRBJ2-2 | TRBV28 | . | TGTGCCAGCAGGTTTCCTGGCGGGATTGGAGGGGAGCTGTTTTTT | CASRFPGGIGGELFF
. | TRBJ2-1 | TRBV6-5 | TRBD2 | TGTGCCAGCAGTTACGGGACTAGCTCGAATGAGCAGTTCTTC | CASSYGTSSNEQFF
. | TRBJ1-1 | TRBV10-3 | . | TGTGCCATCAGACAACCCATCGACGGAGGCCCTGAAGCTTTCTTT | CAIRQPIDGGPEAFF
. | TRBJ1-3 | TRBV20-1 | . | TGCAGTGCTAGTAGTGACATCCTCTCTGGAAACACCATATATTTT | CSASSDILSGNTIYF
. | TRBJ2-5 | TRBV6-2/TRBV6-3 | . | TGTGCCAGCAGTTACTCGCTATTTGGGACCCAGTACTTC | CASSYSLFGTQYF
. | TRBJ1-1 | TRBV2 | . | TGTGCCAGCAGTGCGGAAAGAGGCCTCATGAACACTGAAGCTTTCTTT | CASSAERGLMNTEAFF
. | TRBJ1-4 | TRBV25-1 | . | TGTGCCAGCAGCGCAAGGGGGTTTTGGGGGCCTAATGAAAAACTGTTTTTT | CASSARGFWGPNEKLFF
. | TRBJ2-3 | TRBV2 | TRBD2 | TGTGCCAGCAGTTACTTAGCGGGTACGCAGTATTTT | CASSYLAGTQYF
. | TRBJ2-2 | TRBV20-1 | . | TGCAGTGCTAGTAGATCAAGCGCCGGGGAGCTGTTTTTT | CSASRSSAGELFF
. | TRBJ2-2 | TRBV2 | TRBD1 | TGTGCCAGCAATACGGGGACAGGGAACACCGGGGAGCTGTTTTTT | CASNTGTGNTGELFF
once | TRBJ1-2 | TRBV5-1 | . | TGCGCCAGCAGCTTGCAGGGAGGGCACTATGGCTACACCTTC | CASSLQGGHYGYTF
once | TRBJ2-1 | TRBV18 | TRBD1 | TGTGCCAGCTCATGGCCGGGACAGGGTAAGAATGAGCAGTTCTTC | CASSWPGQGKNEQFF
. | TRBJ2-7 | TRBV2 | TRBD2 | TGTGCCAGTGCCTCGGGGGTAGCGGGAGGTCTGGAGCAGTACTTC | CASASGVAGGLEQYF
. | TRBJ1-5 | TRBV19 | TRBD1 | TGTGCCAGTAGTAGTCCCGGGACAGCTAACGTTAGGAGCAATCAGCCCCAGCATTTT | CASSSPGTANVRSNQPQHF
. | TRBJ1-3 | TRBV5-6 | TRBD1 | TGTGCCAGCAGCTTGCAGGGGGTTTCAGGAAACACCATATATTTT | CASSLQGVSGNTIYF
. | TRBJ2-1 | TRBV28 | . | TGTGCCAGCAGTTTGCCGGGGTACCTAGGCAATGAGCAGTTCTTC | CASSLPGYLGNEQFF
. | TRBJ2-7 | TRBV2 | . | TGTGCCAGCAGTGAGTACACAGGGTTACGCTCCTACGAGCAGTACTTC | CASSEYTGLRSYEQYF
few | TRBJ2-1 | TRBV7-3 | TRBD2 | TGTGCCAGCAGCATCACTAGCGGAACAGGAAAAAATGAGCAGTTCTTC | CASSITSGTGKNEQFF
. | TRBJ2-2 | TRBV19 | TRBD1 | TGTGCCAGTAGAGAGACAGGGGGCGCGGCCGGGGAGCTGTTTTTT | CASRETGGAAGELFF
. | TRBJ2-1 | TRBV11-2 | . | TGTGCCAGCAGCTTTTTCCGGGAGAGTAACAATGAGCAGTTCTTC | CASSFFRESNNEQFF
. | TRBJ2-3 | TRBV7-2 | TRBD1 | TGTGCCAGTTTATCGGACAGGGGGCTGAATACGCAGTATTTT | CASLSDRGLNTQYF
. | TRBJ2-7 | TRBV21-1 | . | TGTGCCAGCAGCAAAGTACCAGCGGGAGTGAATGAGCAGTACTTC | CASSKVPAGVNEQYF
. | TRBJ1-6 | TRBV18 | TRBD1 | TGTGCCAGCACAAGGACAGGGATTTCACCCCTCCACTTT | CASTRTGISPLHF
. | TRBJ2-7 | TRBV27 | TRBD1 | TGTGCCAGCGAGGGAACCCCGGGGACAGGGTACTCCTACGAGCAGTACTTC | CASEGTPGTGYSYEQYF
. | TRBJ2-7 | TRBV27 | TRBD2 | TGTGCCAGTAAACCTGCGGGGCTAGCGGGAGGTGGCGAGCAGTACTTC | CASKPAGLAGGGEQYF
. | TRBJ2-2 | TRBV6-5 | TRBD1 | TGTGCCATAACGGGACAGGGGATCGGGGAGCTGTTTTTT | CAITGQGIGELFF
. | TRBJ2-3 | TRBV21-1 | . | TGTGCCAGCAGCAACCTAAGAGTAGCGACAGATACGCAGTATTTT | CASSNLRVATDTQYF
. | TRBJ1-1 | TRBV14 | TRBD1 | TGTGCCAGCAGCCAAGTACCGGGACAGATTATGAACACTGAAGCTTTCTTT | CASSQVPGQIMNTEAFF
. | TRBJ1-1 | TRBV9 | TRBD1 | TGTGCCAGCAGCCCTGAGCAGGGGGCACGAAGAGACACTGAAGCTTTCTTT | CASSPEQGARRDTEAFF
. | TRBJ1-4 | TRBV7-2 | . | TGTGCCAGCAGCCCGGCGGGGGGCGGACTAAATGAAAAACTGTTTTTT | CASSPAGGGLNEKLFF
. | TRBJ1-4 | TRBV5-1 | . | TGCGCCAGCAGCTGGGGGACACCGAATTTGGGTGAAAAACTGTTTTTT | CASSWGTPNLGEKLFF
. | TRBJ1-3 | TRBV30 | . | TGTGCCTCAGGGATCTCTGGAAACACCATATATTTT | CASGISGNTIYF
few | TRBJ2-6 | TRBV6-5 | . | TGTGCCAGCAGTTACTGGAGCTCTGGGGCCAACGTCCTGACTTTC | CASSYWSSGANVLTF
. | TRBJ2-3 | TRBV5-1 | TRBD2 | TGCGCCAGCAGCACGGGACTAGCGGGAGGAGATACGCAGTATTTT | CASSTGLAGGDTQYF
. | TRBJ1-4 | TRBV28 | . | TGTGCCAGCAGAAGTTCACTAGGGTCCGATAATGAAAAACTGTTTTTT | CASRSSLGSDNEKLFF
. | TRBJ2-7 | TRBV18 | TRBD2 | TGTGCCAGCTCACCAGGAACCCCGACTAGCGGGACCTACGAGCAGTACTTC | CASSPGTPTSGTYEQYF
. | TRBJ1-1 | TRBV21-1 | . | TGTGCCAATTCCAGGGCGTGGGAGAACACTGAAGCTTTCTTT | CANSRAWENTEAFF
few | TRBJ1-1 | TRBV10-3 | TRBD1 | TGTGCCATCAGTGACAGGGGGGACACTGAAGCTTTCTTT | CAISDRGDTEAFF
. | TRBJ1-1 | TRBV6-5 | TRBD1 | TGTGCCACCACGAGACAGGGCAGCACTGAAGCTTTCTTT | CATTRQGSTEAFF
. | TRBJ1-1 | TRBV28 | . | TGTGCCAGCAGCCCGGGATTTGATGAGGCTTTCTTT | CASSPGFDEAFF
. | TRBJ2-3 | TRBV7-8 | TRBD2 | TGTGCCAGCAGCATACGGACTAGCGGGGACACAGATACGCAGTATTTT | CASSIRTSGDTDTQYF
. | TRBJ1-5 | TRBV30 | . | TGTGCCTGGGGCCTGACGGGAGGTCAGCCCCAGCATTTT | CAWGLTGGQPQHF
once | TRBJ2-1 | TRBV10-3 | . | TGTGCCATCAGTGAGTCAGAGGCATCCTACAATGAGCAGTTCTTC | CAISESEASYNEQFF
. | TRBJ2-3 | TRBV3-1/TRBV3-2 | TRBD2 | TGTGCCAGCAGCCAAGCGGGACTAACTTTAGATACGCAGTATTTT | CASSQAGLTLDTQYF
. | TRBJ2-5 | TRBV12-3/TRBV12-4 | . | TGTGCCAGCAGTTGGGGCTGGGAGACCCAGTACTTC | CASSWGWETQYF
. | TRBJ1-2 | TRBV18 | . | TGTGCCAGCACGGGACAATTTGGTGGCTACACCTTC | CASTGQFGGYTF
many | TRBJ2-7 | TRBV4-3 | . | TGCGCCAGCAGCCTGTCTACAGGGAGATACGAGCAGTACTTC | CASSLSTGRYEQYF
. | TRBJ1-1 | TRBV28 | . | TGTGCCAGCAGCCCCCCCGGGGAGACCACTGAAGCTTTCTTT | CASSPPGETTEAFF